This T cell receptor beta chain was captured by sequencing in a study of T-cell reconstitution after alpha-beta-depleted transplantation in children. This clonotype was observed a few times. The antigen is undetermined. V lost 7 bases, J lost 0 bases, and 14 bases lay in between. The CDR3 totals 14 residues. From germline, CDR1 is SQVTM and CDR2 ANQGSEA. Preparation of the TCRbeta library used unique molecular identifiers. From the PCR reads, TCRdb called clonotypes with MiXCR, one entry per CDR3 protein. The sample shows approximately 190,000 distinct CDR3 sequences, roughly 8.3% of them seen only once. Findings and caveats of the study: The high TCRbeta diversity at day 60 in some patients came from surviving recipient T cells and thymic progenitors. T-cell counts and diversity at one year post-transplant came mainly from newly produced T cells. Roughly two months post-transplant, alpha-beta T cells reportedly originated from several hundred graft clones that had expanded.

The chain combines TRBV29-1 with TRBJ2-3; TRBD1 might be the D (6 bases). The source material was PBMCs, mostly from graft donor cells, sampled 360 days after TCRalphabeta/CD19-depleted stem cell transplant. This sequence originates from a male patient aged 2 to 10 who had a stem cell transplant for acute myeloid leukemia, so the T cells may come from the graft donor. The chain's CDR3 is CSAVTGPSTDTQYF. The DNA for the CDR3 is TGCAGCGCCGTGACAGGTCCTAGCACAGATACGCAGTATTTT.